The clone carrying this TCR beta chain was seen a single time. The antigen is undetermined. The data were produced by immunoSEQ multiplex PCR, yet TCRdb's version contains in-frame clones alone and is incomplete. The repertoire holds roughly 60,000 clones, with approximately 85% as singletons. The data derive from a study of OX40 agonist ivuxolimab in advanced cancers. Across the whole study: Every 2 weeks, patients got intravenous ivuxolimab at one of six dose levels (0.01-10 mg/kg).

Overall study findings and caveats: Researchers report that CD8+ T cells had, on average, more expanded clones than CD4+.

The CDR3 totals 14 residues. Germline V gene sequence: CDR1 SEHNR, CDR2 FQNEAQ (reference sequence). V shed 3 bases and J 7 bases; nucleotides not matched to a gene: 2. The V gene is TRBV7-9, the J gene TRBJ1-4, with 10 bases lining up with TRBD1. The sequencing here drew on CD4+ or CD8+ T cells sorted from blood, taken in a trial of the OX40 agonist ivuxolimab. This TCR was recovered from an adult with an advanced solid tumor such as melanoma, head and neck, liver or kidney cancer. The CDR3 spells CASSFGTGVEKLFF. Here the CDR3 DNA reads TGTGCCAGCAGCTTCGGGACAGGGGTTGAAAAACTGTTTTTT.